This is a list of T cell receptor beta chains from one sample in a study of T-cell memory formation after mild COVID-19. In TCRdb, the 5' RACE reads were re-called with MiXCR into one record per CDR3 protein. Found here are approximately 290,000 distinct CDR3 sequences, 15% of them singletons; the top ten hold 22%. The sample taken for sequencing was PBMCs or a T cell subset sorted from them (not recorded which). All receptors derive from a young man who had mild COVID-19 (a few samples of this study predate the infection). Cell type and time point are not known. CDR3s include the opening cysteine and the closing phenylalanine or tryptophan. Each record gives: V gene, D gene, clone size, J gene, CDR3 DNA, CDR3 protein. A D gene is named only where the DNA matches it firmly. The size entry is marked missing in some rows and otherwise reads once, few, many or a size class.

V gene: TRBV7-2
D gene: .
clone size: .
J gene: TRBJ2-5
CDR3 DNA: TGTGCCAGCAGCAACAACCGGGCCCGGGGGGAGACCCAGTACTTC
CDR3 protein: CASSNNRARGETQYF

V gene: TRBV2
D gene: TRBD1
clone size: few
J gene: TRBJ2-7
CDR3 DNA: TGTGCCAGCAGCCCCAGGGGGCGGTTTTACGAGCAGTACTTC
CDR3 protein: CASSPRGRFYEQYF

V gene: TRBV10-3
D gene: .
clone size: .
J gene: TRBJ1-1
CDR3 DNA: TGTGCCATCCGTGGGTCTTCGTCTATGAACACTGAAGCTTTCTTT
CDR3 protein: CAIRGSSSMNTEAFF

V gene: TRBV12-3/TRBV12-4
D gene: .
clone size: few
J gene: TRBJ2-3
CDR3 DNA: TGTGCCAGCAGTCAAAACGGGCCACCGGATACGCAGTATTTT
CDR3 protein: CASSQNGPPDTQYF

V gene: TRBV6-5
D gene: .
clone size: many
J gene: TRBJ2-6
CDR3 DNA: TGTGCCAGCAGTTTAGACAGGCCTGGGGCCAACGTCCTGACTTTC
CDR3 protein: CASSLDRPGANVLTF

V gene: TRBV6-5
D gene: TRBD1
clone size: .
J gene: TRBJ1-1
CDR3 DNA: TGTGCCAGCAGTTACTCTTGGACAGGGGGCACTGAAGCTTTCTTT
CDR3 protein: CASSYSWTGGTEAFF

V gene: TRBV29-1
D gene: .
clone size: .
J gene: TRBJ2-3
CDR3 DNA: TGCAGCGTCGCCCCGCCCGGGGCCTCCACAGATACGCAGTATTTT
CDR3 protein: CSVAPPGASTDTQYF

V gene: TRBV7-9
D gene: .
clone size: .
J gene: TRBJ1-2
CDR3 DNA: TGTGCCAGCAGCCCGCTAGGGGGTTATGGCTACACCTTC
CDR3 protein: CASSPLGGYGYTF

V gene: TRBV7-6
D gene: .
clone size: .
J gene: TRBJ1-1
CDR3 DNA: TGTGCCAGCAGCTTAATTTTGGCGAACACTGAAGCTTTCTTT
CDR3 protein: CASSLILANTEAFF

V gene: TRBV6-2/TRBV6-3
D gene: TRBD1
clone size: few
J gene: TRBJ1-5
CDR3 DNA: TGTGCCAGCAGCCCACAGGGGGCCGTTTATCAGCCCCAGCATTTT
CDR3 protein: CASSPQGAVYQPQHF

V gene: TRBV20-1
D gene: TRBD1
clone size: once
J gene: TRBJ1-5
CDR3 DNA: TGCAGTGCTAGATCCGGGACAGGGGGCCAGCCCCAGCATTTT
CDR3 protein: CSARSGTGGQPQHF

V gene: TRBV7-9
D gene: .
clone size: .
J gene: TRBJ2-2
CDR3 DNA: TGTGCCAGTGTGCACAGGTCGGACACCGGGGAGCTGTTTTTT
CDR3 protein: CASVHRSDTGELFF

V gene: TRBV7-3
D gene: .
clone size: .
J gene: TRBJ2-2
CDR3 DNA: TGTGCCAGCAGCTCCACAGGAGGAAACACCGGGGAGCTGTTTTTT
CDR3 protein: CASSSTGGNTGELFF

V gene: TRBV25-1
D gene: TRBD1
clone size: .
J gene: TRBJ2-1
CDR3 DNA: TGTGCCAGCAGTGAATCTTGGGACAGGAGCTACAATGAGCAGTTCTTC
CDR3 protein: CASSESWDRSYNEQFF

V gene: TRBV5-5
D gene: .
clone size: few
J gene: TRBJ1-2
CDR3 DNA: TGTGCCAGCAGATTGGGGGAACCTCCTTTCTATGGCTACACCTTC
CDR3 protein: CASRLGEPPFYGYTF

V gene: TRBV19
D gene: TRBD2
clone size: .
J gene: TRBJ2-4
CDR3 DNA: TGTGCCAGTAGTATTTCGGGAGGCAAAAACATTCAGTACTTC
CDR3 protein: CASSISGGKNIQYF

V gene: TRBV10-3
D gene: .
clone size: few
J gene: TRBJ2-3
CDR3 DNA: TGTGCCATCAGTGAGTTGGCGGGGAATACAGATACGCAGTATTTT
CDR3 protein: CAISELAGNTDTQYF

V gene: TRBV6-2/TRBV6-3
D gene: .
clone size: few
J gene: TRBJ2-5
CDR3 DNA: TGTGCCAGCATGCCGGGGAGTCTGACCCAGTACTTC
CDR3 protein: CASMPGSLTQYF

V gene: TRBV6-2/TRBV6-3
D gene: .
clone size: many
J gene: TRBJ1-5
CDR3 DNA: TGTGCCAGCAGTTACCCTCACACCGGGTTCAATCAGCCCCAGCATTTT
CDR3 protein: CASSYPHTGFNQPQHF

V gene: TRBV20-1
D gene: .
clone size: few
J gene: TRBJ2-3
CDR3 DNA: TGCAGTGGTGGCGGAGTACCTAGCACAGATACGCAGTATTTT
CDR3 protein: CSGGGVPSTDTQYF

V gene: TRBV11-2
D gene: .
clone size: few
J gene: TRBJ2-3
CDR3 DNA: TGTGCCAGCAGCTTTTACGCGACAGATACGCAGTATTTT
CDR3 protein: CASSFYATDTQYF

V gene: TRBV19
D gene: .
clone size: few
J gene: TRBJ2-2
CDR3 DNA: TGTGCCAGTAGTAGTATTCAGGGGCTGAGTAACGGGGAGCTGTTTTTT
CDR3 protein: CASSSIQGLSNGELFF

V gene: TRBV27
D gene: .
clone size: .
J gene: TRBJ1-2
CDR3 DNA: TGTGCCAGCAGTTTATCGGGGGCAGGTCCTGGTAGCAACTATGGCTACACCTTC
CDR3 protein: CASSLSGAGPGSNYGYTF

V gene: TRBV10-3
D gene: .
clone size: once
J gene: TRBJ1-1
CDR3 DNA: TGTGCCATCAAAGGTCCGGGTGGGAACACTGAAGCTTTCTTT
CDR3 protein: CAIKGPGGNTEAFF

V gene: TRBV2
D gene: TRBD2
clone size: few
J gene: TRBJ2-5
CDR3 DNA: TGTGCCGGCGAGATCGGGGGGGCGGGAGAGACCCAGTACTTC
CDR3 protein: CAGEIGGAGETQYF

V gene: TRBV2
D gene: .
clone size: .
J gene: TRBJ2-3
CDR3 DNA: TGTGCCAGCCGGTGGGGGCCAGATACGCAGTATTTT
CDR3 protein: CASRWGPDTQYF

V gene: TRBV27
D gene: .
clone size: few
J gene: TRBJ2-7
CDR3 DNA: TGTGCCAGCAGTTATAAGCACCAAGGGGACGAGCAGTACTTC
CDR3 protein: CASSYKHQGDEQYF

V gene: TRBV29-1
D gene: .
clone size: .
J gene: TRBJ2-1
CDR3 DNA: TGCAGCGTTGGGGCGAGCAATGAGCAGTTCTTC
CDR3 protein: CSVGASNEQFF

V gene: TRBV7-3
D gene: .
clone size: few
J gene: TRBJ2-3
CDR3 DNA: TGTGCCAGCGGCATGAGAGGGACAGATACGCAGTATTTT
CDR3 protein: CASGMRGTDTQYF

V gene: TRBV29-1
D gene: .
clone size: few
J gene: TRBJ2-2
CDR3 DNA: TGCAGCGTCGTGGGGAACACCGGGGAGCTGTTTTTT
CDR3 protein: CSVVGNTGELFF

V gene: TRBV7-2
D gene: .
clone size: few
J gene: TRBJ2-2
CDR3 DNA: TGTGCCAGCAGCTTAGCGCAAGGCGGGGAGCTGTTTTTT
CDR3 protein: CASSLAQGGELFF

V gene: TRBV6-1
D gene: .
clone size: .
J gene: TRBJ2-1
CDR3 DNA: TGTGCCAGCAGTGAATTCGCAGGTAGCTCCTACAATGAGCAGTTCTTC
CDR3 protein: CASSEFAGSSYNEQFF

V gene: TRBV6-1
D gene: TRBD1
clone size: many
J gene: TRBJ1-5
CDR3 DNA: TGTGCCAGCAGCGCAGACAGGGTGGGTCAGCCCCAGCATTTT
CDR3 protein: CASSADRVGQPQHF

V gene: TRBV20-1
D gene: .
clone size: once
J gene: TRBJ2-1
CDR3 DNA: TGCAGTGCAAGGAGGGAGGCGATAGGCAGTGAGCAGTTCTTC
CDR3 protein: CSARREAIGSEQFF

V gene: TRBV5-1
D gene: TRBD1
clone size: few
J gene: TRBJ1-3
CDR3 DNA: TGCGCCAGCAGCTTGGCCCCGACAGGGGGTGGAAACACCATATATTTT
CDR3 protein: CASSLAPTGGGNTIYF

V gene: TRBV12-3/TRBV12-4
D gene: .
clone size: many
J gene: TRBJ2-1
CDR3 DNA: TGTGCCAGCAGTCCCCCCGAGGATGAGCAGTTCTTC
CDR3 protein: CASSPPEDEQFF

V gene: TRBV20-1
D gene: .
clone size: .
J gene: TRBJ1-5
CDR3 DNA: TGCAGTGCTAGAGAGGGATACCCAGGTCCGGACGGGGAGAATCAGCCCCAGCATTTT
CDR3 protein: CSAREGYPGPDGENQPQHF

V gene: TRBV5-1
D gene: TRBD1
clone size: .
J gene: TRBJ2-7
CDR3 DNA: TGCGCCAGCAGCGGGGTGACAGGGAAGGTAGGCTACGAGCAGTACTTC
CDR3 protein: CASSGVTGKVGYEQYF

V gene: TRBV24-1
D gene: .
clone size: .
J gene: TRBJ1-5
CDR3 DNA: TGTGCCACTTCAGGGTCGGGAAATCAGCCCCAGCATTTT
CDR3 protein: CATSGSGNQPQHF

V gene: TRBV18
D gene: TRBD1
clone size: few
J gene: TRBJ1-6
CDR3 DNA: TGTGCCAGCTCGCGGGACAGCCGTTGGGGATCACCCCTCCACTTT
CDR3 protein: CASSRDSRWGSPLHF

V gene: TRBV4-3
D gene: .
clone size: few
J gene: TRBJ1-2
CDR3 DNA: TGCGCCAGCAGCCAAGACCACGACCTTGGGGGCTACACCTTC
CDR3 protein: CASSQDHDLGGYTF

V gene: TRBV6-2/TRBV6-3
D gene: TRBD2
clone size: .
J gene: TRBJ2-2
CDR3 DNA: TGTGCCGCGGCTAGCGGGGGAGGCACCGGGGAGCTGTTTTTT
CDR3 protein: CAAASGGGTGELFF

V gene: TRBV5-1
D gene: .
clone size: few
J gene: TRBJ2-3
CDR3 DNA: TGCGCCAGCAGCTTGCAGACAGGAGGGAGAGATACGCAGTATTTT
CDR3 protein: CASSLQTGGRDTQYF

V gene: TRBV2
D gene: TRBD2
clone size: few
J gene: TRBJ2-1
CDR3 DNA: TGTGCCAGCAGTCGGACTAGCGGCTACAATGAGCAGTTCTTC
CDR3 protein: CASSRTSGYNEQFF

V gene: TRBV27
D gene: .
clone size: .
J gene: TRBJ2-7
CDR3 DNA: TGTGCCAGCGCGTCTAGTCAGGACTACTACGAGCAGTACTTC
CDR3 protein: CASASSQDYYEQYF